The 18 T cell receptor beta chains listed next were all sequenced from one sample in a study of blood T cell repertoires in COVID-19. Sequencing used immunoSEQ multiplex PCR; TCRdb keeps in-frame clones, though not all of them. The data contain approximately 150,000 clones, about 80% of them singletons. Sequenced input: peripheral blood. These receptors were taken from a man between 65 and 79 years old with active or convalescent COVID-19.

V usage is TRBV9 and J usage is TRBJ1-1; 8 bases are a match to TRBD1. Germline V CDR1 and CDR2: SGDLS, YYNGEE. The CDR3 has 13 residues. V lost 3 bases and J lost 6; bases outside the gene matches: 4. CDR3 bases: TGTGCCAGCAGCGCGACAGGGGTGGCTGAAGCTTTCTTT. It specifies CASSATGVAEAFF.

The chain combines TRBV28 with TRBJ1-1; D may be TRBD1 (6 bases). The length of the CDR3 is 14 residues. Germline V gene sequence: CDR1 MDHEN, CDR2 SYDVKM. V lost 2 bases and J lost 5, with 12 bases in between. The CDR3 here is CASSLTGSRTEAFF. CDR3 DNA: TGTGCCAGCAGTTTAACAGGGAGTCGTACTGAAGCTTTCTTT.

V and J are TRBV3-1 (or the pseudogene TRBV3-2) and TRBJ2-7, with no clear D. Trimming shortened V by 4 bases and J by 7 bases, and 8 bases separated the two germline ends. Germline CDR1 and CDR2: LGHDT and YNNKEL (reference sequence). The CDR3 has 11 amino acids. For the CDR3, the DNA is TGTGCCAGCAGCCGAATCGGGGAGCAGTACTTC. It yields the protein CASSRIGEQYF.

V gene TRBV10-2 combines with J gene TRBJ2-3, with a possible D match to TRBD2 (6 bases). V was cut by 10 bases and J by 6 bases, with 17 bases left in between. The CDR3 has 13 residues. The germline V gene has CDR1 WSHSY and CDR2 SAAADI. CDR3 sequence reads: CATRLVFEDTQYF. In DNA form, the CDR3 reads TGCGCCACGAGACTAGTGTTCGAGGATACGCAGTATTTT.

The V gene is TRBV6-2 or TRBV6-3, the J gene TRBJ2-7; 7 nucleotides align to TRBD1. CDR3 length: 14 residues. V trimming: 1 base; J trimming: 7 bases; junction bases outside the gene matches: 7. Germline CDR1 MNHEY, CDR2 SVGEGT. This CDR3 reads CASSYYWAGGEQYF. As DNA, the CDR3 is TGTGCCAGCAGTTACTACTGGGCAGGGGGAGAGCAGTACTTC.

The chain couples TRBV10-1 to TRBJ2-3; unclear D gene. The V and J ends lost 8 bases and 5 bases respectively, with 17 bases between them. Germline values: CDR1 WNHNN, CDR2 SYGVQD (reference sequence). The CDR3 consists of 14 residues. The CDR3 loop reads CASSRNAAGDTQYF. In DNA form, the CDR3 reads TGCGCCAGCTCCCGGAACGCCGCAGGAGATACGCAGTATTTT.

V and J are TRBV7-6 and TRBJ1-2; the match to TRBD1 covers 7 bases. CDR1 and CDR2 from the germline V gene are SGHVS and FNYEAQ. Trimming cost V 4 bases and J 4 bases; bases outside gene matches: 6. The CDR3 runs to 14 residues. The CDR3 DNA reads TGTGCCAGCAGCTCCGACGGGACAGCCTATGGCTACACCTTC. As protein: CASSSDGTAYGYTF.

This rearrangement joins TRBV12-3 or TRBV12-4 to TRBJ1-2; D gene unclear. This CDR3 is built from 12 residues. V lost 5 bases and J lost 7, with 11 bases in between. The CDR3 nucleotides are TGTGCCAGCAGTCCCCGACTAGGTGGCTACACCTTC. Amino acid sequence: CASSPRLGGYTF.

This clone was seen a handful of times. V and J are TRBV6-2 or TRBV6-3 and TRBJ1-6; 9 bases map to TRBD1. J lost 11 bases, V lost 6 bases, and 11 bases had no gene match. Germline loops: CDR1 MNHEY, CDR2 SVGEGT. This CDR3 spans 15 amino acids. DNA of the CDR3: TGTGCCAGCAGGCCTTTTTGGACAGGGGATCCACCCCTCCACTTT. Its translation: CASRPFWTGDPPLHF.

The CDR3 loop is CASSHHPDFSNEKLFF. As DNA, the CDR3 is TGCGCCAGCAGCCACCACCCGGACTTCTCTAATGAAAAACTGTTTTTT. The V call is TRBV4-3, the J call TRBJ1-4, with D unclear. V lost 3 bases to trimming and J lost 3 bases, with 14 bases between them. The CDR3 consists of 16 residues. Germline assignment: CDR1 LGHNA and CDR2 YSLEER.

The gene calls are TRBV3-1 (or the pseudogene TRBV3-2) and TRBJ2-7; possibly TRBD1 for D (5 bases). Between the trimmed V and J ends, which lost 0 bases and 6 bases, there was a span of 15 bases. The germline CDR1 and CDR2 sequences are LGHDT and YNNKEL (reference sequence). The CDR3 is 15 residues long. The CDR3 is CASSQDPRSGAEQYF. Written as DNA, the CDR3 is TGTGCCAGCAGCCAAGATCCCAGGTCTGGGGCCGAGCAGTACTTC.

A few counts support this clone. This sequence joins TRBV28 and TRBJ1-3; a weak D match, TRBD1 (5 bases). Germline loops: CDR1 MDHEN, CDR2 SYDVKM. Trimming stripped 2 bases from V and 7 bases from J, with 15 bases between. The CDR3 is 15 residues long. The CDR3: CASSLGGTLRNTIYF. Here the CDR3 DNA reads TGTGCCAGCAGTTTAGGGGGGACCTTGAGGAACACCATATATTTT.

The genes are TRBV3-1 (or the pseudogene TRBV3-2) and TRBJ1-1; the match to TRBD1 covers 12 bases. The trim removed 4 bases at V and 1 base at J, leaving 4 bases unmatched. Germline CDR1 LGHDT, CDR2 YNNKEL (reference sequence). The CDR3 length is 16 residues. DNA of the CDR3: TGTGCCAGCAGCCCAGGGACAGGGGGCCGGAACACTGAAGCTTTCTTT. Amino acids: CASSPGTGGRNTEAFF.

The genes are TRBV27 and TRBJ1-2; weak D call: TRBD1 (6 bases). V shed 6 bases and J shed 0 bases, with 14 bases lying between them. The germline gives CDR1 MNHEY, CDR2 SMNVEV (reference sequence). The CDR3 spans 15 residues. The CDR3 sequence: CASRRTDRPNYGYTF. CDR3 nucleotide sequence: TGTGCCAGCAGACGAACGGACAGACCTAACTATGGCTACACCTTC.

V and J are TRBV10-2 and TRBJ2-7, with 7 bases lining up with TRBD2. The CDR3 runs to 14 residues. Germline CDR1 is WSHSY and CDR2 is SAAADI. Losses at the gene ends were 7 bases for V and 2 bases for J; bases not matched to a gene: 8. The CDR3 nucleotides read TGCGCCAGCACCTATACTAGCGCGGCCTACGAGCAGTACTTC. This encodes CASTYTSAAYEQYF.

The chain joins TRBV2 to TRBJ2-7, with D tentatively TRBD1 (7 bases). Germline values: CDR1 SNHLY, CDR2 FYNNEI. Deletions cut 6 bases from V and 3 bases from J, with 15 bases between. The CDR3 spans 14 residues. CDR3 residues: CASSTGQGGYEQYF. DNA of the CDR3: TGTGCCAGCAGCACAGGGCAGGGGGGCTACGAGCAGTACTTC.

This chain links TRBV15 with TRBJ1-2, with D perhaps matching TRBD1 (5 bases). From germline, CDR1 is LNHNV and CDR2 YYDKDF (reference sequence). This CDR3 has 13 residues. V shed 6 bases and J shed 0 bases, with 8 bases lying between them. The CDR3 DNA is TGTGCCACCAGGACGGACACTAACTATGGCTACACCTTC. Translating it yields CATRTDTNYGYTF.

The CDR3 nucleotides are TGTGCCACCAGCAGAGGACAGGCAAGGCCTTTCTTT. Protein product: CATSRGQARPFF. V usage is TRBV15 and J usage is TRBJ1-1, with D maybe TRBD1 (6 bases). Per germline, CDR1 LNHNV and CDR2 YYDKDF (reference sequence). The CDR3 totals 12 residues. The V end was cut by 1 base, the J end by 12 bases, with 12 bases between.